By share, the clone carrying this T cell receptor beta chain counts as medium-sized (0.01 to 0.1%). No antigen is known for it. No patient had a history of multiple malignancies, as such patients were excluded. V shed 4 bases and J shed 7 bases, with 18 bases lying between them. The germline gives CDR1 SGHDT, CDR2 YYEEEE. The CDR3 length is 14 residues. Generated by immunoSEQ multiplex PCR, the TCRdb table keeps only in-frame clones and is missing some. The sample yields several thousand clones, 70% to 90% seen once. This sample was included in a study of T cells in lung cancer brain metastases. General observations from the study: Most clones were lesion-specific, with limited overlap between paired lesions (mean Morisita index approximately 0.25). DNA fragmentation in FFPE samples may have prevented full retrieval of the infiltrating T cell repertoire. Brain metastases had fewer unique productive clones than primaries (median 1540 versus 4551).

The clonotype originates from a woman in her forties or fifties with non-small cell lung cancer that had spread to the brain. The rearrangement joins TRBV5-6 to TRBJ2-7, with D perhaps being TRBD1 or TRBD2 (5 bases each). Sample: tumor tissue from a brain metastasis. The CDR3 loop reads CASSPGTERGEQYF. In DNA form, the CDR3 reads TGTGCCAGCAGCCCTGGGACCGAAAGAGGGGAGCAGTACTTC.